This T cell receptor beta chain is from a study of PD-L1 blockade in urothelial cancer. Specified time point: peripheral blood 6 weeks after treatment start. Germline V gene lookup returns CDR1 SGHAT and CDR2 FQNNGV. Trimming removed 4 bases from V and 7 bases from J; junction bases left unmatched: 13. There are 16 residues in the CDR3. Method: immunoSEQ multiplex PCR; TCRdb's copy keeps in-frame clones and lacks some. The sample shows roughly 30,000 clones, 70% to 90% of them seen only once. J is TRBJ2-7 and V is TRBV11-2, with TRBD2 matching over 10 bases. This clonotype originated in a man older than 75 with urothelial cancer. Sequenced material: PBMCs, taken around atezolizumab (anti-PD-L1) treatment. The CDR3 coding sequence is TGTGCCAGCAGCTCACAGGAGGGGCTAGCGGGAGTTGAGCAGTACTTC. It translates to CASSSQEGLAGVEQYF.